This TCR beta chain was observed in a study of blood T cell repertoires in COVID-19 (dated by TCRdb to 2020 to 2022). About the study as a whole: Samples from collaborators originated in the United States, Italy and Spain and spanned both the acute and convalescent phases of COVID-19. The repertoires were released in a freely available public database meant as a resource for research on the immune response to SARS-CoV-2. Samples were obtained from the ongoing ImmuneRACE study (first 160 participants) and from roughly 1,300 subjects provided by 6 global collaborators. The material from the prospective study consisted of cDNA or gDNA derived from T cells, B-cell-depleted T cells, or PBMCs. Where HLA class I and class II types were available, the types were taken from metadata supplied by the sample provider, not from assay-based typing. The dataset comprised deeply sampled blood TCRbeta repertoires from subjects exposed to, actively infected with, or recovered from COVID-19. A de-identified subject ID, COVID-19 status, age in years and sex were almost always included in the sample metadata. Study-level results and caveats: Clinical and demographic metadata were provided uncurated, with the amount varying by source and participant.

In regard to this clone: This receptor's antigen is unknown. One base away there is no much larger clone; base qualities are not given.

Each collaborating institution followed its own protocols to collect whole blood in K2EDTA tubes. For TCRbeta analysis, collaborators shipped samples in one of three forms: frozen whole blood, isolated PBMCs, or DNA extracted from either of those sample types. TCRbeta CDR3 regions were amplified from genomic DNA using the immunoSEQ Assay, a bias-controlled multiplex PCR. The paper's processing steps were these. Within the assay, amplification of reference gene primers was used to estimate how many nucleated cells each sample contained. To quantify the absolute abundance of each unique TCRbeta CDR3 rearrangement, sequence reads were collapsed and filtered. For each sample, productive Simpson clonality was calculated as the square root of Simpson's diversity index across productive rearrangements. TCRdb took this table from immuneACCESS and kept in-frame rearrangements with V and J called. Such tables lack part of the clones; where checked against another copy, unresolved V genes explain under half of the gap, and the rest is unexplained. The D gene and trimming were derived from the DNA, and the V and J assignments and clone size from that table. Across this sample there are 240,000 or so clones, with 82% seen only once. Approximately 1.9% of the sample rests with the top ten.

This receptor was identified in an elderly woman with acute or convalescent COVID-19. What was sequenced was peripheral blood.

In nucleotides, the sequence is TGTGCCAGCAGCCCGGACATCCTTAGCACAGATACGCAGTATTTT. The resulting protein is CASSPDILSTDTQYF. The sequence links TRBV7-2 to TRBJ2-3, with TRBD1 tentatively as D gene (5 bases match). From cysteine to phenylalanine, the CDR3 is 15 amino acids long. Only the CDR3 portion is preserved as DNA: 45 bases, with reading frame beginning at the first base. V is clipped by 5 bases and J by 0 bases, and the sequence between their germline boundaries is 12 bases long. The germline V gene gives CDR1 as SGHTA and CDR2 as FQGNSA. This CDR3, with the reference TRBV7-2 and TRBJ2-3 proteins standing in past its ends, gives the full variable domain GAGVSQSPSNKVTEKGKDVELRCDPISGHTALYWYRQSLGQGLEFLIYFQGNSAPDKSGLPSDRFSAERTGGSVSTLTIQRTQQEDSAVYLCASSPDILSTDTQYFGPGTRLTVL.